One TCR beta chain is described in this entry. The target antigen is unknown. This sample stems from a study of T cell responses to AZD1222 COVID-19 vaccine. V was clipped by 1 base and J by 0 bases, with 18 bases between them. Germline assignment: CDR1 SGHAT and CDR2 FQNNGV. The CDR3 has 18 amino acids. Doses given second, at about 4 or about 12 weeks, were pooled. Points from the study as a whole: Close to half of spike-specific TCRs reportedly recognize unmutated variant regions. Females outnumbered males among donors, who were mostly white British; clonal diversity was possibly underestimated. There were repertoire samples only from the period after the peak T cell response.

Assay: immunoSEQ multiplex PCR; the TCRdb copy retains only in-frame clones and omits some. The table has fewer than 90,000 clones, about 88% seen once. The sample consisted of peripheral blood, taken 28 days after the second AZD1222 dose. The receptor comes from an adult who received the AZD1222 COVID-19 vaccine. This chain joins TRBV11-2 and TRBJ1-2; no definite D call. The CDR3 coding sequence is TGTGCCAGCAGCTTAGGATCCTCAACACGAACCTCTAACTATGGCTACACCTTC. Its protein is CASSLGSSTRTSNYGYTF. Full variable domain (outside the CDR3, taken from reference TRBV11-2 and TRBJ1-2): EAGVAQSPRYKIIEKRQSVAFWCNPISGHATLYWYQQILGQGPKLLIQFQNNGVVDDSQLPKDRFSAERLKGVDSTLKIQPAKLEDSAVYLCASSLGSSTRTSNYGYTFGSGTRLTVV.